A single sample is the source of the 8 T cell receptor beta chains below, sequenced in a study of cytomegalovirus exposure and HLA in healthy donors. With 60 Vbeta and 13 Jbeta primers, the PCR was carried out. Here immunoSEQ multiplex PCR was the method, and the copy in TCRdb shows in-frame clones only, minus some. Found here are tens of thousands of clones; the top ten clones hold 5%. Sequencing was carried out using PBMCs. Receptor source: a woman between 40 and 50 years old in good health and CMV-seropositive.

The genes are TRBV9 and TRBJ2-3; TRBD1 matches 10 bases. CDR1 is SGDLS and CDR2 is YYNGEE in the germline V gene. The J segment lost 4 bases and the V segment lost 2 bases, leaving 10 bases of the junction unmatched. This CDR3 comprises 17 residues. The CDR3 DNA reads TGTGCCAGCAGCGTCCTCGGCGGGACAGGGGTGGCAGATACGCAGTATTTT. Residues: CASSVLGGTGVADTQYF.

The CDR3 region has the DNA TGTGCCAGCAGCCCGGTAACAGGGGACGTTGGCACTGAAGCTTTCTTT. As protein: CASSPVTGDVGTEAFF. V is TRBV5-4 and J is TRBJ1-1; 7 bases agree with TRBD1. The J segment lost 4 bases and the V segment lost 4 bases, leaving 13 bases of the junction unmatched. There are 16 residues in the CDR3. CDR1 is SGHNT and CDR2 is YYREEE in the germline V gene (reference sequence). Full variable domain (missing parts from reference TRBV5-4 and TRBJ1-1): ETGVTQSPTHLIKTRGQQVTLRCSSQSGHNTVSWYQQALGQGPQFIFQYYREEENGRGNFPPRFSGLQFPNYSSELNVNALELDDSALYLCASSPVTGDVGTEAFFGQGTRLTVV.

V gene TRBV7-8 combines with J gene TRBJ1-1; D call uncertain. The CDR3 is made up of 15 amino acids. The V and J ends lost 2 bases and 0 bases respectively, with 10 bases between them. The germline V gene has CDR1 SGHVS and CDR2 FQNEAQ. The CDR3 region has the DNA TGTGCCAGCAGCTTATATTCCTCTCTGAACACTGAAGCTTTCTTT. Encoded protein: CASSLYSSLNTEAFF.

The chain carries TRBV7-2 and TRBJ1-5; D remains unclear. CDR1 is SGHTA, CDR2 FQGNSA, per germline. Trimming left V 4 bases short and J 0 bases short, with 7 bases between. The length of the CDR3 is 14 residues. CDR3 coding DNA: TGTGCCAGCAGCTCCCAGCGTAGCAATCAGCCCCAGCATTTT. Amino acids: CASSSQRSNQPQHF. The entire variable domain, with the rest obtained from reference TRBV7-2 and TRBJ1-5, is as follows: GAGVSQSPSNKVTEKGKDVELRCDPISGHTALYWYRQSLGQGLEFLIYFQGNSAPDKSGLPSDRFSAERTGGSVSTLTIQRTQQEDSAVYLCASSSQRSNQPQHFGDGTRLSIL.

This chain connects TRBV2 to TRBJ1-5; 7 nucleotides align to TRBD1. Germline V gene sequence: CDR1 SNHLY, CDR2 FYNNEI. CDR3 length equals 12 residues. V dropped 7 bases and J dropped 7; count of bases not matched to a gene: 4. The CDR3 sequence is CASNGGGQPQHF. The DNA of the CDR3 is TGTGCCAGCAACGGAGGGGGCCAGCCCCAGCATTTT.

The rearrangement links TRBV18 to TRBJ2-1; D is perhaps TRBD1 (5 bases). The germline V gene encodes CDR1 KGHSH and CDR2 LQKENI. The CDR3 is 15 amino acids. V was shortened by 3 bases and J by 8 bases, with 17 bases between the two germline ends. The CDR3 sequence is CASSPDVGLGDEQFF. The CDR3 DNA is TGTGCCAGCTCACCGGACGTAGGTCTAGGGGATGAGCAGTTCTTC.

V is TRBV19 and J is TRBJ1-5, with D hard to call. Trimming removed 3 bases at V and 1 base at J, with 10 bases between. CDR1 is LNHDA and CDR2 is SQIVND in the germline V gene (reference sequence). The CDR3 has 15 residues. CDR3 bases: TGTGCCAGTAGTATGCCGAGAGGGAGCAATCAGCCCCAGCATTTT. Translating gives CASSMPRGSNQPQHF.

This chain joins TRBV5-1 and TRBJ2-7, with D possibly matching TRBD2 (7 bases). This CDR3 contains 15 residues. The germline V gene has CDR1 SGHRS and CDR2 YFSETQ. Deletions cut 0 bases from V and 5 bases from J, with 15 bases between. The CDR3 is CASSLGGGGGNEQYF. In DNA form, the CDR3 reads TGCGCCAGCAGCTTGGGTGGCGGGGGCGGGAACGAGCAGTACTTC.